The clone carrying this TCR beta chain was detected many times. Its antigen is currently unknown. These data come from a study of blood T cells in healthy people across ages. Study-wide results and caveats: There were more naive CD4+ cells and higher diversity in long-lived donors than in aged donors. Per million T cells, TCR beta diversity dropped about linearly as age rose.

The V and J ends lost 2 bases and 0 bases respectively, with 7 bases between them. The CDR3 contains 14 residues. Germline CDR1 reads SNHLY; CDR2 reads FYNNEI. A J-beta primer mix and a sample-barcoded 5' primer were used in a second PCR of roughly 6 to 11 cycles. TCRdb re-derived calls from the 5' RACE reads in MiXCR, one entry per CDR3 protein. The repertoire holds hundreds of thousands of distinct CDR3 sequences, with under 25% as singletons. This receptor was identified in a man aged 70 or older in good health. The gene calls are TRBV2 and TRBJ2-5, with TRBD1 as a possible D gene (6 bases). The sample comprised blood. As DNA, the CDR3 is TGTGCCAGCAGTGAAAACAGGGACCAAGAGACCCAGTACTTC. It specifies CASSENRDQETQYF.